The clone carrying this T cell receptor beta chain was detected a few times. In the source study's methods: Estimates of nucleated cell counts were drawn from the amplification of reference gene primers. The repertoire was sequenced with immunoSEQ multiplex PCR; TCRdb's copy has only in-frame clones and lacks some. That table furnishes V, J and clone size, whereas the DNA furnished D and trimming. The sample yields around 28,000 clones, about 88% seen once. The data were taken from a study of blood T cell repertoires in COVID-19. Study-level background: Whether acute or convalescent, the COVID-19 samples came from the United States, Italy and Spain. Sample material is recorded as cDNA or gDNA derived from T cells, B-cell-depleted T cells, or PBMCs.

This TCR was sampled from a human donor with acute or convalescent COVID-19. The donor label of this sample is uncertain. The sample was peripheral blood.

The DNA of the CDR3 is TGTGCCTCAGGGGGCAACTATGGCTACACCTTC. Translating it yields CASGGNYGYTF. This chain links TRBV12-3 or TRBV12-4 with TRBJ1-2; 8 positions match TRBD1. This CDR3 contains 11 residues. After removal of 11 bases from V and 2 bases from J, the junction contained 1 base not matched to a gene.